The 4 T cell receptor beta chains below all came from one sample that was sequenced in a study of tumor and adjacent non-tumor tissue in lung cancer. This sample's RNA came from whole unsorted tissue. A modified ARM-PCR protocol with three rounds of nested PCR amplified TCRbeta. TCRdb itself ran the multiplex PCR reads through MiXCR, one entry per CDR3 protein. This table has 91,000 or so distinct CDR3 sequences, roughly 66% appearing once. The specimen sequenced was lung tumor tissue. These receptors came from a man in his fifties or sixties with non-small cell lung cancer.

This clonotype was seen only once. At one boundary the junction diverges from the germline segment, which might be a read error. The rearrangement links TRBV29-1 to TRBJ2-2, with 7 bases fitting TRBD1. The CDR3 consists of 13 residues. Germline V lookup: CDR1 SQVTM, CDR2 ANQGSEA. This chain's CDR3 is CSVAASNTGEPFF. CDR3 bases: TGCAGCGTAGCCGCGTCGAACACAGGGGAGCCGTTTTTT.

About this clonotype itself: One end of the junction does not line up with germline, which may come from a read error. This sequence joins TRBV5-4 and TRBJ2-5; 13 bases match TRBD2. Germline V gene sequence: CDR1 SGHNT, CDR2 YYREEE (reference sequence). The CDR3 spans 17 residues. CDR3 sequence: CANSPGGLAGPQETQYF. In nucleotides, the CDR3 is TGTGCCAACAGCCCAGGGGGACTAGCGGGGCCCCAAGAGACCCAGTACTTC.

On this clonotype itself: A junction boundary mismatches the germline segment, possibly from a read error. V gene TRBV6-5 combines with J gene TRBJ2-6; D might be TRBD2 (6 bases). In germline, CDR1 is MNHEY, CDR2 SVGAGI. There are 15 residues in the CDR3. CDR3: CVSSYGGAVANVLTF. DNA of the CDR3: TGTGTCAGCAGTTACGGGGGAGCTGTGGCCAACGTCCTGACTTTC.

Notes on this clonotype: One end of the junction fails to match germline, which may point to a read error. The chain carries TRBV6-2 or TRBV6-3 and TRBJ2-7; D call uncertain. Germline CDR1 is MNHEY and CDR2 is SVGEGT. CDR3 length: 16 residues. The DNA for the CDR3 is TGTGCCAGCAGTTACAGTTTAAACGAACCCTCCTACGGGCAGTACTTC. Protein sequence: CASSYSLNEPSYGQYF.